The rows below give T cell receptor beta chains drawn from one sample of a study of early T cells in non-severe SARS-CoV-2 infection. TCRdb called the 5' RACE reads again in MiXCR, with one record for every CDR3 protein. The table has 70,000 to 90,000 distinct CDR3 sequences, 12% seen once. Sequencing used whole blood. The receptor set was obtained from an adult who was a healthcare worker with PCR-confirmed SARS-CoV-2 infection or an uninfected control (not recorded which). Each CDR3 is given with its conserved first and last residue. A D gene is named only where the DNA matches it firmly. The size entry is marked missing in some rows and otherwise reads once, few, many or a size class.

-	14	few	TRBJ1-1	TRBV7-2	TGTGCCAGCACCGAAGGGGGGGGCCCCACTGAAGCTTTCTTT	CASTEGGGPTEAFF
TRBD1	16	medium-sized	TRBJ1-5	TRBV6-5	TGTGCCAGCAGTCGAAGAAGGGACAGGGAGGATCAGCCCCAGCATTTT	CASSRRRDREDQPQHF
TRBD1	15	few	TRBJ2-5	TRBV13	TGTGCCAGCAGCTTCCGGGACAGGGGGCTGGAGACCCAGTACTTC	CASSFRDRGLETQYF
TRBD2	17	-	TRBJ2-1	TRBV10-3	TGTGCCATCAGTGAGTCCGTGCTAGCGGGAGTGATTGCCGAGCAGTTCTTC	CAISESVLAGVIAEQFF
-	15	few	TRBJ1-1	TRBV28	TGTGCCAGCAGTACCTTCGACAGGCTGAACACTGAAGCTTTCTTT	CASSTFDRLNTEAFF
-	14	few	TRBJ2-5	TRBV5-6	TGTGCCAGCAGCCTTCGACAGTTACAAGAGACCCAGTACTTC	CASSLRQLQETQYF
-	13	-	TRBJ1-1	TRBV10-1	TGCGCCAGCCGGACAGCAAAAAACACTGAAGCTTTCTTT	CASRTAKNTEAFF
-	15	many	TRBJ2-7	TRBV12-2	TGTGCAAGTCGTCCCACTTACCCCGGGATCAGGAAGCAGTACTTC	CASRPTYPGIRKQYF
-	14	-	TRBJ1-6	TRBV12-3/TRBV12-4	TGTGCCAGCACCCCAGACAGCAGCGGTTCACCCCTCCACTTT	CASTPDSSGSPLHF
TRBD1	12	many	TRBJ2-5	TRBV29-1	TGCAGCGGGGCCCGGGACAGGGAGACCCAGTACTTC	CSGARDRETQYF
-	16	-	TRBJ2-5	TRBV9	TGTGCCAGCAGCGTAGGTTTAGGGGCTCCCCAGGAGACCCAGTACTTC	CASSVGLGAPQETQYF
-	14	few	TRBJ1-4	TRBV2	TGTGCCAGCTTCAACCGGGACACCCCTGAAAAACTGTTTTTT	CASFNRDTPEKLFF
-	14	few	TRBJ1-1	TRBV15	TGTGCCACCAGCGAGGGCGCGTCACGAACTGAAGCTTTCTTT	CATSEGASRTEAFF
-	14	-	TRBJ2-7	TRBV19	TGTGCCAGTAGTATTAGGGGTTGGACCTACGAGCAGTACTTC	CASSIRGWTYEQYF
TRBD1	12	many	TRBJ2-7	TRBV20-1	TGCAGTGCCTTACAGGGGGCCAGCGAGCAGTACTTC	CSALQGASEQYF
-	13	-	TRBJ2-7	TRBV20-1	TGCAGTGCTCGGACTGGCAACCTCTACGAGCAGTACTTC	CSARTGNLYEQYF
-	15	many	TRBJ2-1	TRBV29-1	TGCAGCGTTGCTCGCCCTTTCAGCTCCTACAATGAGCAGTTCTTC	CSVARPFSSYNEQFF
-	13	medium-sized	TRBJ2-7	TRBV2	TGTGCCAGCAGTGTATCTCCTGGGGGGGAGCAGTACTTC	CASSVSPGGEQYF
-	14	-	TRBJ1-2	TRBV28	TGTGCCAGCAGCTGGGACGCCGGTAGAAATGGCTACACCTTC	CASSWDAGRNGYTF
TRBD2	19	-	TRBJ2-1	TRBV11-3	TGTGCCAGCAGCCCCCAGGGGGGTAGCGGGAGGGGTTCCTACAATGAGCAGTTCTTC	CASSPQGGSGRGSYNEQFF
TRBD1	17	-	TRBJ1-3	TRBV2	TGTGCCAGCAGTGATGGGACAGGCCGGAGCTCTGGAAACACCATATATTTT	CASSDGTGRSSGNTIYF
TRBD2	16	-	TRBJ2-1	TRBV5-4	TGTGCCAGCACCCCAACCCGGCCTAGCGGATACAATGAGCAGTTCTTC	CASTPTRPSGYNEQFF
-	12	few	TRBJ2-7	TRBV3-1	TGTGCCAGCAGCCAAGAGGCCTACGAGCAGTACTTC	CASSQEAYEQYF
-	15	many	TRBJ1-5	TRBV20-1	TGCAGTGTTGGGGGCAGGACCAATAGCAATCAGCCCCAGCATTTT	CSVGGRTNSNQPQHF
-	11	-	TRBJ2-3	TRBV6-1	TGTGCCAGCGGGAGCGGAGATACGCAGTATTTT	CASGSGDTQYF
-	15	few	TRBJ2-7	TRBV28	TGTGCCAGCATGAGAAAACAGGGGGGGACCTACGAGCAGTACTTC	CASMRKQGGTYEQYF
TRBD1	16	many	TRBJ2-2	TRBV7-9	TGTGCCAGCAGCCCGAATACAGGGGGATACACCGGGGAGCTGTTTTTT	CASSPNTGGYTGELFF
-	15	few	TRBJ2-1	TRBV5-4	TGTGCCAGCGGACCGGGACCTAGCTCCTACAATGAGCAGTTCTTC	CASGPGPSSYNEQFF
TRBD2	15	many	TRBJ2-1	TRBV13	TGTGCCAGCAGCTTAGGTCTAGCGGGATTCGATGAGCAGTTCTTC	CASSLGLAGFDEQFF
-	16	-	TRBJ2-3	TRBV4-1	TGCGCCAGCAGCCTCTTCCTGGGCGGGGGCACAGATACGCAGTATTTT	CASSLFLGGGTDTQYF
-	12	few	TRBJ1-6	TRBV7-2	TGTGCCAGCAGCCAGCGGAATTCACCCCTCCACTTT	CASSQRNSPLHF
-	12	-	TRBJ1-2	TRBV5-1	TGCGCCAGCAGCTCCGTCCTTTATGGCTACACCTTC	CASSSVLYGYTF
-	15	-	TRBJ1-1	TRBV18	TGTGCCAGCTCACCCTCCGGAGGGTCTGGGGCTGAAGCTTTCTTT	CASSPSGGSGAEAFF
TRBD1	15	-	TRBJ2-7	TRBV20-1	TGCAGTGCTAGAGATAGACAGGGGGACCCCTACGAGCAGTACTTC	CSARDRQGDPYEQYF
TRBD1	14	many	TRBJ1-4	TRBV18	TGTGCCAGCCCAGGCACAGGGGCTAATGAAAAACTGTTTTTT	CASPGTGANEKLFF
TRBD2	14	-	TRBJ2-7	TRBV10-3	TGTGCCATCAAGGAGACTAGCGCCGCCTACGAGCAGTACTTC	CAIKETSAAYEQYF
-	15	-	TRBJ2-3	TRBV5-4	TGTGCCAGCAGCTTGGCGAAGGCCCCCACAGATACGCAGTATTTT	CASSLAKAPTDTQYF
TRBD2	13	-	TRBJ2-1	TRBV29-1	TGCAGCGTCAAGCCTAAGCGGGAGAATGAGCAGTTCTTC	CSVKPKRENEQFF
TRBD1	18	-	TRBJ1-4	TRBV7-4	TGTGCCAGCAGCCACCCGCGGGACAGTCTATTGACTAATGAAAAACTGTTTTTT	CASSHPRDSLLTNEKLFF
-	15	few	TRBJ2-2	TRBV2	TGTGCCAGCAGTGAATTGTCGAGCTTCACCGGGGAGCTGTTTTTT	CASSELSSFTGELFF
TRBD2	15	-	TRBJ2-5	TRBV5-1	TGCGCCAGCAGCTATGCCGGGACTACCGAAGAGACCCAGTACTTC	CASSYAGTTEETQYF
-	15	-	TRBJ1-6	TRBV7-9	TGTGCCAGCAGCTTAGAGTGGGGTGATAATTCACCCCTCCACTTT	CASSLEWGDNSPLHF
TRBD2	17	-	TRBJ2-3	TRBV7-9	TGTGCCAGCATCCCCCCCTGGACTAGCGGAAGCACAGATACGCAGTATTTT	CASIPPWTSGSTDTQYF
-	15	many	TRBJ1-2	TRBV18	TGTGCCAGCTCACCAGGGTCCGGGTCGATCTATGGCTACACCTTC	CASSPGSGSIYGYTF
-	14	-	TRBJ2-7	TRBV15	TGTGCCACCAGCAGAGACAGGGCTTCCTACGAGCAGTACTTC	CATSRDRASYEQYF
TRBD2	16	many	TRBJ2-5	TRBV14	TGTGCCAGCAGCCAAGGTCCACTAGCGGGAAAAGAGACCCAGTACTTC	CASSQGPLAGKETQYF